A selection of T cell receptor beta chains follows, all from one sample in a study of T cell responses to AZD1222 COVID-19 vaccine. Profiling relied on immunoSEQ multiplex PCR, and the TCRdb table lists in-frame clones only, not all of them. The sample carries some 71,000 clones, 89% recorded once. The sequencing used peripheral blood, collected 28 days after the second AZD1222 dose. These TCRs come from an adult who received the AZD1222 COVID-19 vaccine. The CDR3 runs from the conserved cysteine through the conserved F or W. D genes are given only for firm matches. Not all rows give a size; the values are once, few, many and, for expanded clones, a class.

v_call	clone_size	j_call	d_call	cdr3_nt	cdr3_aa
TRBV5-4	-	TRBJ2-1	-	TGTGCCAGCAGCTCGACACTCAATGAGCAGTTCTTC	CASSSTLNEQFF
TRBV11-2	-	TRBJ2-3	-	TGTGCCAGCAGCCCGGGCCTGTTGGCTAGTCTCGATTTT	CASSPGLLASLDF
TRBV10-3	once	TRBJ1-3	-	TGTGCCATCAGTGAGCGGGAGCCCTCTGGAAACACCATATATTTT	CAISEREPSGNTIYF
TRBV29-1	-	TRBJ1-1	-	TGCAGCGTTGAAGATGGGGGAGGGACTGAAGCTTTCTTT	CSVEDGGGTEAFF
TRBV6-2/TRBV6-3	-	TRBJ1-3	-	TGTGCCAGCAGTCGGTCCCATCGTACTGGAAACACCATATATTTT	CASSRSHRTGNTIYF
TRBV7-2	-	TRBJ2-7	TRBD2	TGTGCCAGCAGCTTGGGGACTAGCGGAGGCCCCAGCTCCTACGAGCAGTACTTC	CASSLGTSGGPSSYEQYF
TRBV10-3	once	TRBJ2-5	-	TGTGCCATCTGGAGGGTGCCTAAAGAGACCCAGTACTTC	CAIWRVPKETQYF
TRBV3-1/TRBV3-2	once	TRBJ1-3	-	TGTGCCAGCAGCCAAGTTAGGGGTACTGGAAACACCATATATTTT	CASSQVRGTGNTIYF
TRBV29-1	-	TRBJ2-7	TRBD1	TGCAGCGCCGGGGACAGGGGATACGAGCAGTACTTC	CSAGDRGYEQYF
TRBV30	-	TRBJ1-1	TRBD1	TGTGCCCTAACCCTTGGGACAGGGAGCACTGAAGCTTTCTTT	CALTLGTGSTEAFF
TRBV5-6	-	TRBJ1-1	-	TGTGCCAGCAGCTTGGCCCTGCAAGGAGAAGCTTTCTTT	CASSLALQGEAFF
TRBV19	-	TRBJ2-1	-	TGTGCCAGTAGTATAGGGTCAAACAATGAGCAGTTCTTC	CASSIGSNNEQFF